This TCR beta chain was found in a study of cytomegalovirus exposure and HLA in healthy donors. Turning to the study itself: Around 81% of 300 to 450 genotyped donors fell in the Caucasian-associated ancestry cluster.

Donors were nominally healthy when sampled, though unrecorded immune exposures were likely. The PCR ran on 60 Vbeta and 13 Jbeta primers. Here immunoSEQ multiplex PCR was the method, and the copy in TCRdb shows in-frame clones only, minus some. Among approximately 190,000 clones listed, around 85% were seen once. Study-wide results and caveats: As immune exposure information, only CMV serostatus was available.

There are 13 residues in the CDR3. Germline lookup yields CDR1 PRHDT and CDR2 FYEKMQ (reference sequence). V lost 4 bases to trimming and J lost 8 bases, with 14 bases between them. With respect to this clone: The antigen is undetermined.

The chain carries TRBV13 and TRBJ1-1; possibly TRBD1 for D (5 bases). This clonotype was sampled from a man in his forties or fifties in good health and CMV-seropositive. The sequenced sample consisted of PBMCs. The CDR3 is CASSSRPGGEAFF. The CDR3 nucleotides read TGTGCCAGCAGCTCCCGCCCGGGGGGGGAAGCTTTCTTT.